Below, 8 T cell receptor beta chains from the same sample are listed, as sequenced in a study of T cells after yellow fever vaccination. From the 5' RACE reads, TCRdb called clonotypes with MiXCR, one entry per CDR3 protein. The profile shows around 100,000 distinct CDR3 sequences, 7% to 8.5% of them singletons. The sample consisted of CD8+ T cells sorted from PBMCs, taken 45 days after the yellow fever booster vaccination. The receptors were sampled from a young man who received the YFV17D yellow fever vaccine.

The table lists this clonotype with many counts. The DNA for the CDR3 is TGTGCCAGTAGTACACGGGACCTTAGCGGGAGGTCGGACATTCAGTACTTC. Residues: CASSTRDLSGRSDIQYF. V gene TRBV19 combines with J gene TRBJ2-4; 10 bases are a match to TRBD2. Germline V lookup: CDR1 LNHDA, CDR2 SQIVND (reference sequence). This CDR3 region has 17 residues. V was pared by 4 bases and J by 8 bases, with 14 bases of the junction left unmatched. Full variable domain (rest looked up from reference TRBV19 and TRBJ2-4): DGGITQSPKYLFRKEGQNVTLSCEQNLNHDAMYWYRQDPGQGLRLIYYSQIVNDFQKGDIAEGYSVSREKKESFPLTVTSAQKNPTAFYLCASSTRDLSGRSDIQYFGAGTRLSVL.

This clonotype was recorded at least ten times. V usage is TRBV6-4 and J usage is TRBJ2-3; 13 bases are shared with TRBD2. This CDR3 has 15 amino acids. Per the germline V gene, CDR1 is MRHNA and CDR2 is SNTAGT. Trimming cost V 2 bases and J 4 bases; bases outside gene matches: 0. Here the CDR3 reads CASSDGTSGADTQYF. The CDR3 region has the DNA TGTGCCAGCAGTGACGGGACTAGCGGGGCAGATACGCAGTATTTT.

This clonotype appeared many times. The V gene is TRBV12-3 or TRBV12-4, the J gene TRBJ2-5; D call uncertain. This CDR3 contains 13 residues. The V end lost 3 bases, the J end lost 4 bases, and 9 bases lay between the germline ends. CDR3 nucleotide sequence: TGTGCCAGCAGTTTGGGCCTAGGAGAGACCCAGTACTTC. It yields the protein CASSLGLGETQYF.

J is TRBJ2-3 and V is TRBV7-6; D may be TRBD2 (6 bases). Trimming left V 6 bases short and J 2 bases short, with 9 bases between. The CDR3 is made up of 13 amino acids. The germline gives CDR1 SGHVS, CDR2 FNYEAQ. CDR3 DNA: TGTGCCAGCAGGGGACTTAACACAGATACGCAGTATTTT. Protein product: CASRGLNTDTQYF.

This clonotype came up many times. The chain combines TRBV5-1 with TRBJ2-1; 13 bases match TRBD2. This CDR3 has 14 residues. The V gene end was trimmed by 3 bases and the J gene end by 7 bases; junction bases not matched to a gene: 1. CDR1 SGHRS and CDR2 YFSETQ come from the germline V gene. In DNA form, the CDR3 reads TGCGCCAGCAGCTGGACTAGCGGGAGTAATGAGCAGTTCTTC. This encodes CASSWTSGSNEQFF.

The V call is TRBV12-3 or TRBV12-4, the J call TRBJ2-2; possibly TRBD2 for D (6 bases). V dropped 3 bases and J dropped 5 bases, with 10 bases sitting between them. The CDR3 contains 14 residues. The CDR3 loop reads CASSFTGVTGELFF. CDR3 bases: TGTGCCAGCAGTTTTACGGGAGTAACCGGGGAGCTGTTTTTT.

The table lists this clonotype with many counts. V is TRBV6-5 and J is TRBJ2-3; 8 positions match TRBD2. Germline V gene lookup returns CDR1 MNHEY and CDR2 SVGAGI. J lost 2 bases, V lost 6 bases, and 7 bases had no gene match. This CDR3 region has 15 residues. The CDR3 loop is CASSPGLAPTDTQYF. The DNA of the CDR3 is TGTGCCAGCAGCCCCGGACTAGCCCCCACAGATACGCAGTATTTT.

Worth noting for this clonotype: A much larger clonotype is one base distant, so this may be a read error. The DNA of the CDR3 is TGCAGCGTTCGGGCCGGGGAGCTGTTTTTT. Translated: CSVRAGELFF. The chain is built from TRBV29-1 and TRBJ2-2; D gene uncertain. The V gene lost 5 bases and the J gene lost 6 bases, with 4 bases spanning the gap. The CDR3 spans 10 residues. Germline V CDR1 and CDR2: SQVTM, ANQGSEA.